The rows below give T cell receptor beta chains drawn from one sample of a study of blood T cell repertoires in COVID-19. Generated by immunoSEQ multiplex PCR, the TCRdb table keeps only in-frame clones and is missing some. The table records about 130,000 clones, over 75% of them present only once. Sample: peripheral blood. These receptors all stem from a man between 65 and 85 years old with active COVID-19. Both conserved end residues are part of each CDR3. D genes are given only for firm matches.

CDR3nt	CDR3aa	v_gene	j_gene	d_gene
TGTGCCAGCTGGACAGGGTTGAGCAATCAGCCCCAGCATTTT	CASWTGLSNQPQHF	TRBV10-3	TRBJ1-5	TRBD1
TGTGCCTGGAGTGTTCCCGGGACTATCAGCTCCTACGAGCAGTACTTC	CAWSVPGTISSYEQYF	TRBV30	TRBJ2-7	TRBD2
TGTGCCAGCTGCCGACTAGCGGGGAGCCGGAGGGAGCAGTACTTC	CASCRLAGSRREQYF	TRBV9	TRBJ2-7	TRBD2
TGTGCCAGTAGTATCCTGGGACAGGGCAATCAGCCCCAGCATTTT	CASSILGQGNQPQHF	TRBV19	TRBJ1-5	TRBD1
TGTGCCAGCTACCCCTCTCTGGCCGAGAACACCGGGGAGCTGTTTTTT	CASYPSLAENTGELFF	TRBV7-8	TRBJ2-2	NA
TGCGCCAGCAGTGGACAGGGAGCTAACTATGGCTACACCTTC	CASSGQGANYGYTF	TRBV10-2	TRBJ1-2	TRBD1
TGTGCCAGCAGCTCCACAGGGGGCTTGACAGATACGCAGTATTTT	CASSSTGGLTDTQYF	TRBV7-9	TRBJ2-3	TRBD1
TGTGCCAGCAGCCCTACAGGGTACACTGAAGCTTTCTTT	CASSPTGYTEAFF	TRBV12-3/TRBV12-4	TRBJ1-1	NA
TGTGCCAGCAGTCTGACAGGGACCAGGTCAGAAGCTTTCTTT	CASSLTGTRSEAFF	TRBV3-1/TRBV3-2	TRBJ1-1	TRBD1
TGTGCCAGCAGTGAATATAGGGGAAGTATTGGCGAGCAGTACTTC	CASSEYRGSIGEQYF	TRBV25-1	TRBJ2-7	NA
TGTGCCAGCAGTTCTAGCGACCAAGAGACCCAGTACTTC	CASSSSDQETQYF	TRBV2	TRBJ2-5	NA
TGCGCCAGCAGCTTGGCTAGCGAGACACGCGAGCAGTACTTC	CASSLASETREQYF	TRBV5-1	TRBJ2-7	NA
TGTGCCAGCAGCGTCCAAGGACAGGGGGACACTGAAGCTTTCTTT	CASSVQGQGDTEAFF	TRBV9	TRBJ1-1	TRBD1
TGTGCCAGCAGGCCCGGGACAGGGAATAATTCACCCCTCCACTTT	CASRPGTGNNSPLHF	TRBV28	TRBJ1-6	TRBD1
TGTGCCAGCAGTTCCCCTCGACAGGGGGAAGGACAGCCCCAGCATTTT	CASSSPRQGEGQPQHF	TRBV6-5	TRBJ1-5	TRBD1
TGCGCCAGCAGCGGGAGCGGGAACTACGAGCAGTACTTC	CASSGSGNYEQYF	TRBV5-1	TRBJ2-7	TRBD2
TGTGCCAGCAGCTACGGGGGAGGGGAGCAGTACTTC	CASSYGGGEQYF	TRBV7-3	TRBJ2-7	TRBD2
TGTGCCACCAGCCCCTCGGACACTAGCGCTTACGAGCAGTACTTC	CATSPSDTSAYEQYF	TRBV15	TRBJ2-7	TRBD2
TGTGCCAGTAGGGTAACAGGGATTGTCACCGGGGAGCTGTTTTTT	CASRVTGIVTGELFF	TRBV19	TRBJ2-2	NA
TGTGCCAGCAGTTTCGATAGGACAGACCAGGGACTAGCGGGACGGTACAATGAGCAGTTCTTC	CASSFDRTDQGLAGRYNEQFF	TRBV27	TRBJ2-1	TRBD2
TGTGCCAGCAGCTCGGGACTCCACACCGGGGAGCTGTTTTTT	CASSSGLHTGELFF	TRBV7-9	TRBJ2-2	NA
TGCAGCGTTGAGACACGAAACACCATATATTTT	CSVETRNTIYF	TRBV29-1	TRBJ1-3	NA
TGTGCCAGCAGCCTCGACAGGCTCTCACCCCTCCACTTT	CASSLDRLSPLHF	TRBV7-3	TRBJ1-6	NA
TGTGCCAGCAGCTTAGTAAGCGGGAGTTTGGAGCAGTTCTTC	CASSLVSGSLEQFF	TRBV7-9	TRBJ2-1	TRBD2
TGTGCCAGCAGTTCCCGGACTAGCGGCTACAATGAGCAGTTCTTC	CASSSRTSGYNEQFF	TRBV6-5	TRBJ2-1	TRBD2
TGCAGTGCTAGTGGGGCGCGGGAGGCCCTCATGTCAGAGACCCAGTACTTC	CSASGAREALMSETQYF	TRBV20-1	TRBJ2-5	TRBD2